This TCR beta chain was retrieved from a study of regulatory T cells in long-lasting Graves disease. Building the TCR beta libraries relied on iRepertoire HTBI primers, and CDR3 regions underwent Arm-PCR. From the multiplex PCR reads, TCRdb called clonotypes with MiXCR, one entry per CDR3 protein. The repertoire includes 300,000 to 350,000 distinct CDR3 sequences, about 20% of them detected once, and approximately 31% sits in the top ten. A note on this clonotype: No antigen is known for it.

Documented time point: persistent/refractory GD, antithyroid drugs over 5 years with positive TRAb. From RNA extracted from PBMCs, the TCR library was made. V lost 1 base, J lost 8 bases, and 18 bases stayed unmatched. Looked up from germline, CDR1 is LNHNV and CDR2 is YYDKDF (reference sequence). CDR3 length equals 20 residues. Study results and caveats: Sample size was small, which may have lowered accuracy.

The chain combines TRBV15 with TRBJ2-1, with 12 bases lining up with TRBD2. Material: peripheral blood mononuclear cells (PBMCs), obtained when the disease was refractory, from a patient treated with antithyroid drugs. This clonotype originated in a female donor with Graves disease. The CDR3 DNA sequence: TGTGCCACCAGCAGAGGATCAAAAATCGGACTAGCGGGGATCCTCGATGAGCAGTTCTTC. The encoded protein is CATSRGSKIGLAGILDEQFF.